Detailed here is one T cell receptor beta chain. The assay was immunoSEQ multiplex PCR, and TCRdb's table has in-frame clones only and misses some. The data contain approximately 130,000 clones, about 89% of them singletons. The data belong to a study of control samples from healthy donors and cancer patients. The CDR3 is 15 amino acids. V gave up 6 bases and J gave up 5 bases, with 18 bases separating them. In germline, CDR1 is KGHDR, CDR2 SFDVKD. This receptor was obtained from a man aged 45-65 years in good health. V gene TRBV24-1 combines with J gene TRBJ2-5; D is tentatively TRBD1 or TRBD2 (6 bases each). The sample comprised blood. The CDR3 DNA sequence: TGTGCCACCAGTCCGGGGGCGCTTGATTCGGAGACCCAGTACTTC. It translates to CATSPGALDSETQYF.